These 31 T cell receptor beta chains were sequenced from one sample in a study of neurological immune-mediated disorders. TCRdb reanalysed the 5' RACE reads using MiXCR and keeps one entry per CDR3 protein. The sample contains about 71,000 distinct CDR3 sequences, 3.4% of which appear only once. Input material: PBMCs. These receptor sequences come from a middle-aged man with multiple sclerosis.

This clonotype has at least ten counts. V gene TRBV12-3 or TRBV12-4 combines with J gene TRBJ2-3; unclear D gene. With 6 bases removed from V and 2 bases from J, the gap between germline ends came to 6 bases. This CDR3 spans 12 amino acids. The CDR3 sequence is CASRKLTDTQYF. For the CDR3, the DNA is TGTGCCAGCAGAAAGCTCACAGATACGCAGTATTTT.

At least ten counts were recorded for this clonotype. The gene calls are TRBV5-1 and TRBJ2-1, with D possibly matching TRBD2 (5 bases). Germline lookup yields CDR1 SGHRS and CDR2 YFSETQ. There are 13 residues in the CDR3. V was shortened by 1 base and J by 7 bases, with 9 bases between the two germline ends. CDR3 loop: CASSLLGGNEQFF. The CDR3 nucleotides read TGCGCCAGCAGCTTGTTGGGCGGGAATGAGCAGTTCTTC.

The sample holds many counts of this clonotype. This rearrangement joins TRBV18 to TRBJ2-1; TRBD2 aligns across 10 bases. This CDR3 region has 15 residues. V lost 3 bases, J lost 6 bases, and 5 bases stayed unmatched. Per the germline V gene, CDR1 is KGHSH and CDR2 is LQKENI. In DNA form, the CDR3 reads TGTGCCAGCTCACCGCAGGCTAGCGGGGGCAATGAGCAGTTCTTC. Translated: CASSPQASGGNEQFF.

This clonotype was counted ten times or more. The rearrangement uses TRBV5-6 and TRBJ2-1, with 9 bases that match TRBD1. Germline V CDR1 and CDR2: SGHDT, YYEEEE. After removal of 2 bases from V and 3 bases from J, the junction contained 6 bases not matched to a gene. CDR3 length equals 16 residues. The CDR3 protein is CASSFTGTGNYNEQFF. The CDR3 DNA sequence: TGTGCCAGCAGCTTCACCGGGACAGGGAACTACAATGAGCAGTTCTTC.

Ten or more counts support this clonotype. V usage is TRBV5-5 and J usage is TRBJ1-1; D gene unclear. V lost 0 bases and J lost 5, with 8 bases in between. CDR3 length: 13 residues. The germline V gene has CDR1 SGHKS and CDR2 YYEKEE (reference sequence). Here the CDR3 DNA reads TGTGCCAGCAGCTTGGCCTCGGGTACTGAAGCTTTCTTT. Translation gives CASSLASGTEAFF.

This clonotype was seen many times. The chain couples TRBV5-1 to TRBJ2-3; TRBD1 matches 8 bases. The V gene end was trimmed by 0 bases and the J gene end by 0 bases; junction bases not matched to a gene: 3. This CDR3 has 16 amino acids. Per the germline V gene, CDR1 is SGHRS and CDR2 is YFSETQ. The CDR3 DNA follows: TGCGCCAGCAGCTTGGGACAGGGGCGTAGCACAGATACGCAGTATTTT. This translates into CASSLGQGRSTDTQYF.

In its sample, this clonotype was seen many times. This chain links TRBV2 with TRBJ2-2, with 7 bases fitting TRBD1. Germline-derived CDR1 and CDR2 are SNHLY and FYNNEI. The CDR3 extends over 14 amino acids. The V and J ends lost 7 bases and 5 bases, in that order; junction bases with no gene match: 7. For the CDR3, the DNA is TGTGCCAGCAAACGACAGGGTTCGACCGGGGAGCTGTTTTTT. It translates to CASKRQGSTGELFF.

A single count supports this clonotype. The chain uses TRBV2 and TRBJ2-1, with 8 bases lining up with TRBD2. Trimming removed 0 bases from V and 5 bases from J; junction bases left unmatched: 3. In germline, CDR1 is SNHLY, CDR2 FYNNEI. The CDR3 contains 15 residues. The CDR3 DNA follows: TGTGCCAGCAGTGAAGCTCAGCGGGAGCACAATGAGCAGTTCTTC. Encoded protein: CASSEAQREHNEQFF.

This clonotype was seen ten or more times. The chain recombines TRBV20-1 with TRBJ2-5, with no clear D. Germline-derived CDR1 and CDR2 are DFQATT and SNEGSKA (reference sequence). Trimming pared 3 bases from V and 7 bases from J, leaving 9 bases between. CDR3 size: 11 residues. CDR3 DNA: TGCAGTGCTAGTGGGCCTGGGACCCAGTACTTC. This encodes CSASGPGTQYF.

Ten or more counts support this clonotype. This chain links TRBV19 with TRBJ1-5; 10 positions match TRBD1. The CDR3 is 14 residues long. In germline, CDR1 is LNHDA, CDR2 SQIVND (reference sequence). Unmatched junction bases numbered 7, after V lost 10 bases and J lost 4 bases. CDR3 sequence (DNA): TGTGCCACCATTCCGGGACAGGGGAATCAGCCCCAGCATTTT. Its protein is CATIPGQGNQPQHF.

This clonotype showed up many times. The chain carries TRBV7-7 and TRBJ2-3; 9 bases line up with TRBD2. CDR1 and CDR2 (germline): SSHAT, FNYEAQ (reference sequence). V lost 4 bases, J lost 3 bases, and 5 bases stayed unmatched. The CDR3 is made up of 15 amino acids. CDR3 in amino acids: CASSYSSGGTDTQYF. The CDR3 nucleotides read TGTGCCAGCAGCTATTCAAGCGGGGGGACAGATACGCAGTATTTT. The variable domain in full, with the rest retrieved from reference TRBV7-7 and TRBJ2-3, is GAGVSQSPRYKVTKRGQDVTLRCDPISSHATLYWYQQALGQGPEFLTYFNYEAQPDKSGLPSDRFSAERPEGSISTLTIQRTEQRDSAMYRCASSYSSGGTDTQYFGPGTRLTVL.

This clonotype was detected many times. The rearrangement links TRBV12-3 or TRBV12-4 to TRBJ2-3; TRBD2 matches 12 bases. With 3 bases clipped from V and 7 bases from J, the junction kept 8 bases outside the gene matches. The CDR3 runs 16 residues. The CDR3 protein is CASSFGLAGGRNTQYF. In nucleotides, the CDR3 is TGTGCCAGCAGTTTCGGCCTAGCGGGGGGGCGGAATACGCAGTATTTT.

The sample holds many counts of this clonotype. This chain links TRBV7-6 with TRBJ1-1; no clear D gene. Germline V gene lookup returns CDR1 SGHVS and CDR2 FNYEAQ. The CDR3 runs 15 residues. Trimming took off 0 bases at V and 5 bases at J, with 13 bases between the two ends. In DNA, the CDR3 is TGTGCCAGCAGCTTAGCGTACAATTCGGGTACTGAAGCTTTCTTT. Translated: CASSLAYNSGTEAFF.

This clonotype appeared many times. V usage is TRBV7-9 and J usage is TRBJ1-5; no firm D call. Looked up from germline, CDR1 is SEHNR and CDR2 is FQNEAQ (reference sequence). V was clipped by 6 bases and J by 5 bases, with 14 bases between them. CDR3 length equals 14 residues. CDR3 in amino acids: CASSLKGVDQPQHF. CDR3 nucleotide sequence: TGTGCCAGCAGTCTTAAGGGAGTTGATCAGCCCCAGCATTTT. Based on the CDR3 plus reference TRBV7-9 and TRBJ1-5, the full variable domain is DTGVSQNPRHKITKRGQNVTFRCDPISEHNRLYWYRQTLGQGPEFLTYFQNEAQLEKSRLLSDRFSAERPKGSFSTLEIQRTEQGDSAMYLCASSLKGVDQPQHFGDGTRLSIL.

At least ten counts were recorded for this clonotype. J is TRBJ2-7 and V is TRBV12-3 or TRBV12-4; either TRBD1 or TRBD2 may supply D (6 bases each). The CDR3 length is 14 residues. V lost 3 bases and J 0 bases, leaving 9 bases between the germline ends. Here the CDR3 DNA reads TGTGCCAGCAGTTTCCGGGGGCACTCCTACGAGCAGTACTTC. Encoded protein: CASSFRGHSYEQYF.

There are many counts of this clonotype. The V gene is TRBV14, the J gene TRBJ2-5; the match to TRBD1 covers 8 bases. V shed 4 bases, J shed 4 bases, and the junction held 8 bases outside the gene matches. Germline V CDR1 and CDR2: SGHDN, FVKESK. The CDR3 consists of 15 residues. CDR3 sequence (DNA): TGTGCCAGCAGCCTGGACAGGGTTTATGGAGAGACCCAGTACTTC. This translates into CASSLDRVYGETQYF.

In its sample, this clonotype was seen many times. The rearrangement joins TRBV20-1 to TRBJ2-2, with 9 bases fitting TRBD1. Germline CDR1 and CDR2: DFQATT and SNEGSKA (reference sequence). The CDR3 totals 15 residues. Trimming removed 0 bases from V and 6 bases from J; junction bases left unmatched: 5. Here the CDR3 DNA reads TGCAGTGCTAGAGAGAACAGGGGGCGACCCGGGGAGCTGTTTTTT. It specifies CSARENRGRPGELFF.

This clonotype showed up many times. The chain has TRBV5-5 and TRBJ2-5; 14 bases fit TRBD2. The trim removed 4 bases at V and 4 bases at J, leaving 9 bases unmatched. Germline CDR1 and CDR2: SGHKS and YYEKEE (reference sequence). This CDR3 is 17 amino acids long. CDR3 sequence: CASSPRTSGGRRETQYF. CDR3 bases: TGTGCCAGCAGCCCGCGGACTAGCGGGGGGCGGAGAGAGACCCAGTACTTC.

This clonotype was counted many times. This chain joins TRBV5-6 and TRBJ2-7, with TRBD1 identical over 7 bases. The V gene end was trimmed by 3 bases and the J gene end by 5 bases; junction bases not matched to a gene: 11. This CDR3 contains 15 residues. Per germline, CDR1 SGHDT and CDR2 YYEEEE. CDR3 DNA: TGTGCCAGCAGCTCAGACAGGGAAACATTCAACGAGCAGTACTTC. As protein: CASSSDRETFNEQYF.

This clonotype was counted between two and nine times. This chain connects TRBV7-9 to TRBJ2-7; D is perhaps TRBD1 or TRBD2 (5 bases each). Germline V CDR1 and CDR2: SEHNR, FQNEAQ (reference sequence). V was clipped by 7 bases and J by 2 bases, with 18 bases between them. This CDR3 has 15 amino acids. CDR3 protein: CASIPDGDVPYEQYF. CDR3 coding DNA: TGTGCCAGCATCCCAGACGGGGACGTACCCTACGAGCAGTACTTC.

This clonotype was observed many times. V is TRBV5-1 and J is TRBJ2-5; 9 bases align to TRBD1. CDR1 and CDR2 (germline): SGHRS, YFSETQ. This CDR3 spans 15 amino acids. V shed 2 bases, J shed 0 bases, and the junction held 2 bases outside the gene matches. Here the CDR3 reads CASSFRDRDQETQYF. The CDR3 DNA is TGCGCCAGCAGCTTCCGGGACAGGGACCAAGAGACCCAGTACTTC.

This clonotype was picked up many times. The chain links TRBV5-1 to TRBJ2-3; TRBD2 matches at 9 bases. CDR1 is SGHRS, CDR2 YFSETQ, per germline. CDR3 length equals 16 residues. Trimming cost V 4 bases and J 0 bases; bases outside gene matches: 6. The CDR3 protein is CASSGLAGTSTDTQYF. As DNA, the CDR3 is TGCGCCAGCAGCGGTCTAGCGGGAACGAGCACAGATACGCAGTATTTT.

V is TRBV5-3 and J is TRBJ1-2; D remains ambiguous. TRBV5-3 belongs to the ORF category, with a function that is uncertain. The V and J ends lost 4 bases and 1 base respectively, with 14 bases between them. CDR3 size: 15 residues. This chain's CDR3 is CARSLSGIRNYGYTF. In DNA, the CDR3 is TGTGCCAGAAGCCTCTCCGGGATCCGTAACTATGGCTACACCTTC.

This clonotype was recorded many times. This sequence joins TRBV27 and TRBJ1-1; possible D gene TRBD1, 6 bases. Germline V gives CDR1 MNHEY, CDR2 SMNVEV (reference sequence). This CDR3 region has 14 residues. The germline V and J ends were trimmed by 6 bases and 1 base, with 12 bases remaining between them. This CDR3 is CASREQGRNTEAFF. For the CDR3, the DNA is TGTGCCAGCAGGGAACAGGGTAGGAACACTGAAGCTTTCTTT.

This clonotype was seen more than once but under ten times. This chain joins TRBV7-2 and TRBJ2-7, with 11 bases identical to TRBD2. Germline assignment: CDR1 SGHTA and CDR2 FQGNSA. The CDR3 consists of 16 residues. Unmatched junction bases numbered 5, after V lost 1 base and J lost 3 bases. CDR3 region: CASSLGGSGRGYEQYF. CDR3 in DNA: TGTGCCAGCAGCTTAGGCGGTAGCGGGAGGGGCTACGAGCAGTACTTC.

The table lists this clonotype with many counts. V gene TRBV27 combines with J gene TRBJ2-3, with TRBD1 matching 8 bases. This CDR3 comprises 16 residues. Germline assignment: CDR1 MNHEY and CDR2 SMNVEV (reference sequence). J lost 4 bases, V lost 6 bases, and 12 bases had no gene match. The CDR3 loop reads CASSVAGTGFADTQYF. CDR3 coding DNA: TGTGCCAGCAGCGTTGCTGGGACAGGCTTCGCAGATACGCAGTATTTT.

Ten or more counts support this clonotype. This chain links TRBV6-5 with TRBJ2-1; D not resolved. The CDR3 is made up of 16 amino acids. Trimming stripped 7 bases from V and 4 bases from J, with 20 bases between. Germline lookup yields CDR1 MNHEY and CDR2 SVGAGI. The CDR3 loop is CASIPPKRRPYNEQFF. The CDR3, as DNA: TGTGCCAGCATCCCCCCGAAACGCCGACCGTACAATGAGCAGTTCTTC.

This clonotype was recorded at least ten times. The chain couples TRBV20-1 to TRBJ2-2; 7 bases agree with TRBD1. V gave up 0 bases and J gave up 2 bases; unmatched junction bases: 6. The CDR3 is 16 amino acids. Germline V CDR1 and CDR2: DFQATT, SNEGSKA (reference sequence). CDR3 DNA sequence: TGCAGTGCTAGAGATCAAAGACAGGGCAACACCGGGGAGCTGTTTTTT. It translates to CSARDQRQGNTGELFF.

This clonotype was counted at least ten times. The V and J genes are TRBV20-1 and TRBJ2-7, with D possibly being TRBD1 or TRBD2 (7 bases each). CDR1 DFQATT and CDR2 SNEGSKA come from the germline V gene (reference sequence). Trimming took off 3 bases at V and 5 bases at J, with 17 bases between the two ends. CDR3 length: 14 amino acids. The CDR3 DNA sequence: TGCAGTGCTAGGGGAGGGGGACAGTTCCACGAGCAGTACTTC. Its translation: CSARGGGQFHEQYF.

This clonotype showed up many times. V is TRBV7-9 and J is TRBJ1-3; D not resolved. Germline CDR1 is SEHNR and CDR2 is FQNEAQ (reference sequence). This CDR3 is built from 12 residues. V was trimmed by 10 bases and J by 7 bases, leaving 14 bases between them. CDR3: CATPARGNTIYF. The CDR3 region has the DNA TGTGCCACCCCCGCCCGCGGGAACACCATATATTTT.

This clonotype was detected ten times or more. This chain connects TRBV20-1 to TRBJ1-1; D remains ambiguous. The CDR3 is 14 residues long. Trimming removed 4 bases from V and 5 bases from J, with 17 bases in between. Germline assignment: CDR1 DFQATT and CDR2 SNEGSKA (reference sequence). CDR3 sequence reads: CSAKGVRLGTEAFF. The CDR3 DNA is TGCAGTGCTAAGGGAGTACGGTTGGGTACTGAAGCTTTCTTT.